Listed here are 3 T cell receptor beta chains from one sample, sequenced in a study of CXCR3-negative and CXCR3-positive naive CD8 T cells. Preparation of TRB cDNA libraries relied on 5' RACE carrying UMI labels. TCRdb reprocessed the 5' RACE reads; each CDR3 protein has one entry and no DNA is given. The sample shows about 43,000 distinct CDR3 sequences, and roughly a tenth sits with its ten largest clones. The sample was memory CD8+ T cells from blood. The receptors stem from a human donor in good health. Some clones in this sample may be carry-over from other donors' samples.

This CDR3 is CASSMVTGHYEQYF. V and J are TRBV19 and TRBJ2-7; TCRdb picks TRBD1, but there is no DNA to check that call. Germline loops: CDR1 LNHDA, CDR2 SQIVND (reference sequence). The CDR3 consists of 14 residues.

The chain uses TRBV25-1 and TRBJ1-3; TCRdb's assignment of TRBD1 cannot be checked, as there is no DNA. Germline V gives CDR1 MGHDK, CDR2 SYGVNS. The CDR3 totals 16 residues. The CDR3 reads CASSLPGQGDGNTIYF.

This chain uses TRBV7-9 with TRBJ1-2. There are 13 residues in the CDR3. In germline, CDR1 is SEHNR, CDR2 FQNEAQ (reference sequence). The CDR3 sequence is CASSDGPYYGYTF.